A selection of T cell receptor beta chains follows, all from one sample in a study of cytomegalovirus exposure and HLA in healthy donors. Measured with immunoSEQ multiplex PCR; TCRdb has only the in-frame clones, and not every one. This sample's table reports some 44,000 clones. Sequenced material: PBMCs. The source is a woman aged 25 to 39 in good health and CMV-seronegative. CDR3s include the opening cysteine and the closing phenylalanine or tryptophan. D genes are given only for firm matches.

V gene	CDR3 length	J gene	D gene	CDR3 protein	CDR3 DNA
TRBV30	12	TRBJ1-1	.	CAWSPDRRGAFF	TGTGCCTGGAGCCCGGACAGAAGGGGAGCTTTCTTT
TRBV29-1	15	TRBJ1-4	.	CSVTMLGQGFQKLFF	TGCAGCGTGACCATGTTGGGTCAGGGCTTTCAAAAACTGTTTTTT
TRBV28	14	TRBJ1-1	.	CASSRGGLNTEAFF	TGTGCCAGCAGTCGGGGGGGCTTGAACACTGAAGCTTTCTTT
TRBV6-1	13	TRBJ1-3	.	CASTQSGENTIYF	TGTGCCAGCACTCAATCGGGGGAAAACACCATATATTTT
TRBV14	16	TRBJ2-5	TRBD2	CASSQEGAGAWETQYF	TGTGCCAGCAGCCAAGAAGGAGCGGGAGCCTGGGAGACCCAGTACTTC
TRBV19	15	TRBJ2-5	TRBD2	CASSRTSGSIETQYF	TGTGCCAGTAGTAGAACTAGCGGGAGTATTGAGACCCAGTACTTC
TRBV30	11	TRBJ2-7	.	CAWSVATEQYF	TGTGCCTGGAGTGTAGCAACCGAGCAGTACTTC
TRBV28	14	TRBJ1-2	.	CASSLEQGNYGYTF	TGTGCCAGCAGTCTAGAACAGGGTAACTATGGCTACACCTTC
TRBV19	16	TRBJ2-1	TRBD2	CASSMGWASGVDEQFF	TGTGCCAGTAGTATGGGTTGGGCTAGCGGGGTAGATGAGCAGTTCTTC
TRBV29-1	12	TRBJ1-2	.	CSVQGPDMSYTF	TGCAGCGTACAGGGCCCGGATATGTCGTACACCTTC
TRBV6-5	14	TRBJ1-1	.	CASSYSWVGTEAFF	TGTGCCAGCAGTTACTCGTGGGTCGGGACTGAAGCTTTCTTT
TRBV6-5	16	TRBJ2-5	.	CASSYRISETGETQYF	TGTGCCAGCAGTTACCGAATCAGCGAGACGGGAGAGACCCAGTACTTC
TRBV11-2	15	TRBJ2-7	TRBD2	CASRGFRGRPFEQYF	TGTGCCAGCAGAGGTTTCCGCGGGAGGCCCTTTGAGCAGTACTTC
TRBV28	14	TRBJ1-6	.	CASTDSRAGQPLHF	TGTGCCAGCACAGACAGCAGAGCAGGGCAACCCCTCCACTTT
TRBV18	16	TRBJ2-5	TRBD2	CASSPPLAGYQETQYF	TGTGCCAGCTCACCACCCCTAGCGGGCTACCAAGAGACCCAGTACTTC
TRBV4-2	14	TRBJ1-2	TRBD1	CASSRDRVTYGYTF	TGTGCCAGCAGCCGGGACAGGGTGACCTATGGCTACACCTTC
TRBV7-2	16	TRBJ2-1	TRBD2	CASSSLAGERYNEQFF	TGTGCCAGCAGCTCACTAGCGGGGGAACGTTACAATGAGCAGTTCTTC
TRBV9	17	TRBJ1-3	.	CASSVEDRPRPGNTIYF	TGTGCCAGCAGCGTAGAAGACCGACCCAGGCCTGGAAACACCATATATTTT
TRBV2	14	TRBJ1-5	.	CASARQDSNQPQHF	TGTGCCAGCGCCCGACAGGATAGCAATCAGCCCCAGCATTTT
TRBV29-1	11	TRBJ1-1	.	CSGIRGTEAFF	TGCAGCGGAATCCGGGGGACTGAAGCTTTCTTT
TRBV18	17	TRBJ1-1	TRBD1	CASSPGTGGGRDTEAFF	TGTGCCAGCTCACCCGGGACAGGGGGCGGTCGGGACACTGAAGCTTTCTTT
TRBV2	13	TRBJ1-1	.	CASSGQMNTEAFF	TGTGCCAGCAGTGGACAGATGAACACTGAAGCTTTCTTT
TRBV28	13	TRBJ1-2	.	CASSLAEAYGYTF	TGTGCCAGCAGTTTAGCTGAGGCCTATGGCTACACCTTC
TRBV30	12	TRBJ1-2	.	CAYTDGRGGYTF	TGTGCCTACACAGACGGGAGGGGTGGCTACACCTTC
TRBV30	14	TRBJ1-2	.	CAWSHSGIGYGYTF	TGTGCCTGGAGTCACTCAGGTATCGGCTATGGCTACACCTTC
TRBV14	11	TRBJ2-1	.	CASSQGPFQFF	TGTGCCAGCAGCCAAGGGCCATTCCAGTTCTTC
TRBV7-2	18	TRBJ1-5	.	CASSLDVIGSSSNQPQHF	TGTGCCAGCAGCTTAGATGTTATAGGGAGTTCGAGCAATCAGCCCCAGCATTTT
TRBV6-5	14	TRBJ2-1	.	CASSYTPIQAEQFF	TGTGCCAGCAGTTACACCCCGATTCAAGCTGAGCAGTTCTTC
TRBV4-2	13	TRBJ2-5	TRBD2	CASSRSGRETQYF	TGTGCCAGCAGCCGGAGCGGGAGAGAGACCCAGTACTTC
TRBV6-5	16	TRBJ2-7	TRBD1	CASSSVPGQGDYEQYF	TGTGCCAGCAGTTCCGTACCCGGACAGGGAGACTACGAGCAGTACTTC
TRBV4-2	16	TRBJ2-2	TRBD1	CASSPGDRANTGELFF	TGTGCCAGCAGCCCCGGGGACAGGGCGAACACCGGGGAGCTGTTTTTT
TRBV30	12	TRBJ1-2	TRBD1	CACAGQGVGYTF	TGTGCCTGTGCGGGACAGGGAGTAGGCTACACCTTC
TRBV6-6	14	TRBJ2-2	.	CASRAQDRPGELFF	TGTGCCAGCAGGGCCCAAGACAGGCCCGGGGAGCTGTTTTTT
TRBV27	15	TRBJ1-5	TRBD1	CASSFPATGDQPQHF	TGTGCCAGCAGTTTCCCCGCGACAGGGGATCAGCCCCAGCATTTT
TRBV13	17	TRBJ2-7	TRBD2	CASSSHRTLAGGYEQYF	TGTGCCAGCAGCTCCCATCGTACCCTAGCGGGAGGCTACGAGCAGTACTTC
TRBV19	15	TRBJ1-1	.	CASSINMGGMAEAFF	TGTGCCAGTAGTATCAACATGGGGGGAATGGCTGAAGCTTTCTTT
TRBV5-1	15	TRBJ1-4	.	CASSLQGATNEKLFF	TGCGCCAGCAGCTTGCAAGGGGCAACTAATGAAAAACTGTTTTTT
TRBV29-1	12	TRBJ2-7	.	CSVRVVGYEQYF	TGCAGCGTAAGAGTTGTTGGTTACGAGCAGTACTTC
TRBV13	12	TRBJ2-1	.	CASSFPNNEQFF	TGTGCCAGCAGCTTTCCAAACAATGAGCAGTTCTTC
TRBV30	15	TRBJ2-3	TRBD2	CAWSVGSGGIDTQYF	TGTGCCTGGAGTGTAGGGAGCGGGGGCATAGATACGCAGTATTTT
TRBV6-1	15	TRBJ2-7	.	CASSESTAGPYEQYF	TGTGCCAGCAGTGAATCCACCGCGGGACCCTACGAGCAGTACTTC
TRBV7-8	15	TRBJ1-5	.	CASSLSGGVNQPQHF	TGTGCCAGCAGCTTAAGCGGGGGTGTTAATCAGCCCCAGCATTTT
TRBV5-1	15	TRBJ2-7	.	CASSGGTYYRWEQYF	TGCGCCAGCAGCGGCGGGACCTACTACCGGTGGGAGCAGTACTTC
TRBV30	12	TRBJ1-2	.	CAWSAGGHGYTF	TGTGCCTGGAGTGCCGGGGGGCATGGCTACACCTTC
TRBV4-3	17	TRBJ2-1	TRBD2	CASSRRSAGGPGNEQFF	TGCGCCAGCAGCCGTAGGTCTGCGGGAGGGCCGGGCAATGAGCAGTTCTTC
TRBV7-6	15	TRBJ1-1	TRBD1	CASSLAQGARLEAFF	TGTGCCAGCAGCTTAGCGCAGGGGGCGAGACTTGAAGCTTTCTTT
TRBV7-9	17	TRBJ1-2	TRBD1	CASSLVGQGALRDGYTF	TGTGCCAGCAGCTTAGTAGGACAGGGGGCGCTTAGAGATGGCTACACCTTC
TRBV4-1	16	TRBJ2-5	TRBD2	CASSPELAGGPGTQYF	TGCGCCAGCAGCCCAGAACTAGCGGGAGGGCCTGGGACCCAGTACTTC
TRBV28	16	TRBJ1-5	TRBD1	CARSRWTGSLHQPQHF	TGTGCCAGAAGCAGGTGGACAGGGAGCCTTCATCAGCCCCAGCATTTT
TRBV19	17	TRBJ2-2	TRBD2	CASSIGTSGTNTGELFF	TGTGCCAGTAGTATAGGAACTAGCGGGACCAACACCGGGGAGCTGTTTTTT
TRBV9	14	TRBJ1-2	TRBD1	CASSDPGGPRGYTF	TGTGCCAGCAGCGATCCAGGGGGCCCCAGGGGCTACACCTTC
TRBV5-4	15	TRBJ1-1	.	CASSTPGGQNTEAFF	TGTGCCAGCAGCACGCCGGGGGGCCAGAACACTGAAGCTTTCTTT
TRBV5-4	14	TRBJ1-1	.	CASSSEGIRTEAFF	TGTGCCAGCAGCTCGGAGGGGATTCGGACTGAAGCTTTCTTT
TRBV19	12	TRBJ1-2	TRBD1	CATRGVKNGYTF	TGTGCCACCAGGGGGGTGAAAAACGGCTACACCTTC